This T cell receptor (beta chain) was documented in a study of response to subunit inactivated influenza vaccine. Whole-study findings and limits: The authors put forward the suggestion that each seasonal influenza vaccination may bring in only a limited number of new T cells.

Germline CDR1 and CDR2: SGHRS and YFSETQ. V lost 1 base to trimming and J lost 7 bases; unmatched junction nucleotides: 8. The CDR3 runs to 15 residues. A remark on this clonotype: Its antigen remains unknown.

TCRdb re-called the RT-PCR reads with MiXCR, one entry per CDR3 protein. The sample contains about 700,000 distinct CDR3 sequences, about 14% of which appear only once. The TCR originated in a man aged 45-60 years who received an inactivated influenza vaccine. V usage is TRBV5-1 and J usage is TRBJ2-7; 10 bases line up with TRBD2. The sequenced sample was PBMCs from blood, obtained less than 15 days before vaccination. CDR3 sequence: CASSLSLAGAGEQYF. As DNA, the CDR3 is TGCGCCAGCAGCTTGTCTCTAGCGGGAGCGGGAGAGCAGTACTTC.